These 14 T cell receptor beta chains were sequenced from one sample in a study of cytomegalovirus exposure and HLA in healthy donors. Clones were read by immunoSEQ multiplex PCR, and TCRdb kept only the in-frame ones, dropping some. The sample consists of 65,000 to 85,000 clones, roughly 94% of them appearing once. Sample: PBMCs. The receptors come from a woman aged 18-29 years in good health and CMV-seronegative.

This rearrangement joins TRBV28 to TRBJ1-2, with a possible D match to TRBD1 (5 bases). From germline, CDR1 is MDHEN and CDR2 SYDVKM. V gave up 5 bases and J gave up 3 bases, with 10 bases separating them. The CDR3 length is 13 residues. This CDR3 reads CASSLSGDYGYTF. The DNA for the CDR3 is TGTGCCAGCAGTCTCTCGGGGGACTATGGCTACACCTTC.

This sequence joins TRBV2 and TRBJ1-2; 7 nucleotides agree with TRBD1. CDR3 length equals 12 residues. Germline V gives CDR1 SNHLY, CDR2 FYNNEI. Losses at the gene ends were 5 bases for V and 7 bases for J; bases not matched to a gene: 4. For the CDR3, the DNA is TGTGCCAGCAGTCAGACAGGGTTTGGCTACACCTTC. Translating gives CASSQTGFGYTF.

The rearrangement links TRBV5-8 to TRBJ2-3; D is perhaps TRBD2 (5 bases). The V end was cut by 2 bases, the J end by 0 bases, with 10 bases between. Germline V gene data show CDR1 as SGHTS and CDR2 as YDEGEE. The length of the CDR3 is 15 residues. CDR3 amino acids: CASSLLGSSTDTQYF. CDR3 coding DNA: TGTGCCAGCAGCTTACTAGGGTCTAGCACAGATACGCAGTATTTT.

The rearrangement uses TRBV11-2 and TRBJ2-7; D perhaps matches TRBD1 (6 bases). Trimming pared 2 bases from V and 3 bases from J, leaving 14 bases between. CDR3 length: 15 amino acids. Germline V lookup: CDR1 SGHAT, CDR2 FQNNGV. The CDR3: CASSLRPRTVYEQYF. For the CDR3, the DNA is TGTGCCAGCAGCTTAAGGCCAAGGACAGTCTACGAGCAGTACTTC.

This rearrangement joins TRBV10-1 to TRBJ2-5; 7 positions match TRBD2. This CDR3 comprises 16 residues. V shed 2 bases and J 2 bases; nucleotides not matched to a gene: 8. Germline V CDR1 and CDR2: WNHNN, SYGVQD (reference sequence). The CDR3 reads CASSEGAGAGQETQYF. The DNA of the CDR3 is TGCGCCAGCAGTGAGGGGGCGGGAGCCGGTCAAGAGACCCAGTACTTC.

This sequence joins TRBV6-1 and TRBJ2-1; 10 nucleotides align to TRBD1. The length of the CDR3 is 20 residues. The V segment lost 4 bases and the J segment 3 bases; nucleotides outside the gene matches: 18. The germline CDR1 and CDR2 sequences are MNHNS and SASEGT. Written as DNA, the CDR3 is TGTGCCAGCAGTGCCCGGGACAGGGGACAGGTGGGACTCGTCTACAATGAGCAGTTCTTC. Translated: CASSARDRGQVGLVYNEQFF.

The chain joins TRBV5-6 to TRBJ2-5; D might be TRBD1 (5 bases). Trimming cost V 0 bases and J 4 bases, with 10 bases left between them. CDR3 length: 14 amino acids. Looked up from germline, CDR1 is SGHDT and CDR2 is YYEEEE. CDR3 in amino acids: CASSLGGPIETQYF. CDR3 coding DNA: TGTGCCAGCAGCTTGGGGGGCCCCATAGAGACCCAGTACTTC. Full variable domain (rest looked up from reference TRBV5-6 and TRBJ2-5): DAGVTQSPTHLIKTRGQQVTLRCSPKSGHDTVSWYQQALGQGPQFIFQYYEEEERQRGNFPDRFSGHQFPNYSSELNVNALLLGDSALYLCASSLGGPIETQYFGPGTRLLVL.

The rearrangement joins TRBV11-3 to TRBJ2-2; D may be TRBD2 (7 bases). CDR3 length: 15 amino acids. Germline V gene sequence: CDR1 SGHNT, CDR2 YENEEA. V dropped 5 bases and J dropped 3 bases, with 13 bases sitting between them. The CDR3 bases are TGTGCCAGCAGCGGGACGGGGGGCCACACCGGGGAGCTGTTTTTT. Translated, it gives CASSGTGGHTGELFF. Together with reference TRBV11-3 and TRBJ2-2, the CDR3 gives the full variable domain: EAGVVQSPRYKIIEKKQPVAFWCNPISGHNTLYWYLQNLGQGPELLIRYENEEAVDDSQLPKDRFSAERLKGVDSTLKIQPAELGDSAVYLCASSGTGGHTGELFFGEGSRLTVL.

This clone came up a few times. V gene TRBV6-1 combines with J gene TRBJ2-2, with 7 bases aligning to TRBD2. Trimming removed 4 bases from V and 6 bases from J; junction bases left unmatched: 5. Germline CDR1 and CDR2: MNHNS and SASEGT. This CDR3 spans 14 amino acids. As DNA, the CDR3 is TGTGCCAGCAGTGTGTTGCTAGCGGCCGGGGAGCTGTTTTTT. It encodes CASSVLLAAGELFF.

The genes are TRBV7-6 and TRBJ1-4, with D possibly TRBD1 on 5 matching bases. The CDR3 totals 16 residues. CDR1 and CDR2 (germline): SGHVS, FNYEAQ. V lost 5 bases, J lost 0 bases, and 13 bases lay in between. In DNA, the CDR3 is TGTGCCAGCAGCACTGGACATCTAGCAACTAATGAAAAACTGTTTTTT. Its protein is CASSTGHLATNEKLFF.

The chain combines TRBV7-9 with TRBJ1-2, with D perhaps TRBD1 (6 bases). V gave up 5 bases and J gave up 4 bases, with 17 bases separating them. The CDR3 covers 15 residues. Germline CDR1 SEHNR, CDR2 FQNEAQ (reference sequence). The CDR3 is CASSHGTTRPYGYTF. DNA for the CDR3: TGTGCCAGCAGCCATGGGACAACTCGACCCTATGGCTACACCTTC.

V and J are TRBV6-5 and TRBJ1-5, with D maybe TRBD1 (6 bases). Germline values: CDR1 MNHEY, CDR2 SVGAGI. V shed 6 bases and J shed 1 base, with 13 bases lying between them. This CDR3 contains 15 residues. The CDR3 is CASRPTGISNQPQHF. CDR3 in DNA: TGTGCCAGCAGACCCACAGGGATCAGCAATCAGCCCCAGCATTTT.

The gene calls are TRBV7-2 and TRBJ1-1, with TRBD1 matching 9 bases. The CDR3 extends over 17 amino acids. V gave up 3 bases and J gave up 4 bases; unmatched junction bases: 12. Germline CDR1 SGHTA, CDR2 FQGNSA. CDR3: CASSFLGQGRGGTEAFF. The CDR3 DNA sequence: TGTGCCAGCAGCTTTCTGGGACAGGGCCGCGGGGGCACTGAAGCTTTCTTT.

The chain uses TRBV9 and TRBJ2-1; the D gene is possibly TRBD2 (6 bases). Trimming took off 0 bases at V and 0 bases at J, with 13 bases between the two ends. Germline V gene lookup returns CDR1 SGDLS and CDR2 YYNGEE. The CDR3 covers 17 residues. CDR3 nucleotides: TGTGCCAGCAGCGTAGGTTTTAGCGGCTACTCCTACAATGAGCAGTTCTTC. It specifies CASSVGFSGYSYNEQFF. The entire variable domain, with the rest obtained from reference TRBV9 and TRBJ2-1, is as follows: DSGVTQTPKHLITATGQRVTLRCSPRSGDLSVYWYQQSLDQGLQFLIQYYNGEERAKGNILERFSAQQFPDLHSELNLSSLELGDSALYFCASSVGFSGYSYNEQFFGPGTRLTVL.